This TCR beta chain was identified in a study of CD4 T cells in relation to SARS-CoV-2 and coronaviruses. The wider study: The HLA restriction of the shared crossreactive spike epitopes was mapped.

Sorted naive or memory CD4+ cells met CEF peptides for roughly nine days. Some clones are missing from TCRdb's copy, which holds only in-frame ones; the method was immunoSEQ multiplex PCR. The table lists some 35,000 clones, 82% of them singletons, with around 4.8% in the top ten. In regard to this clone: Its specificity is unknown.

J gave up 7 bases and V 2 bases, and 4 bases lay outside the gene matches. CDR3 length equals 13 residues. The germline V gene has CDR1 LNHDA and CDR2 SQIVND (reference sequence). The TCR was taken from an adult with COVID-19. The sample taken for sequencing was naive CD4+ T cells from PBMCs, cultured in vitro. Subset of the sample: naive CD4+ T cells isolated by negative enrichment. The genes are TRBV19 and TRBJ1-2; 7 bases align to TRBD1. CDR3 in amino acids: CASSIQGQSGYTF. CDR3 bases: TGTGCCAGTAGTATACAGGGACAGTCTGGCTACACCTTC.